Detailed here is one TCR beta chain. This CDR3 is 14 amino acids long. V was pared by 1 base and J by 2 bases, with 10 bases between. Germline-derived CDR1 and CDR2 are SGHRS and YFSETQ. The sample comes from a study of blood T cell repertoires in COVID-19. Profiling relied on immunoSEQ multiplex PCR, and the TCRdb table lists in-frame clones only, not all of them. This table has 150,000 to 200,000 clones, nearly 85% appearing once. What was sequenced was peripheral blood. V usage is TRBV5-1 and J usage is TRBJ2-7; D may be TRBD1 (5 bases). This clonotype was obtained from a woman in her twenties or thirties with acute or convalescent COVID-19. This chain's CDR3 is CASSLPTATYEQYF. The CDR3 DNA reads TGCGCCAGCAGCTTGCCGACAGCGACCTACGAGCAGTACTTC.